These 22 T cell receptor beta chains share one sample of origin, sequenced in a study of T cell responses to AZD1222 COVID-19 vaccine. Assay used: immunoSEQ multiplex PCR; TCRdb lists only in-frame clones, some missing. The table includes some 120,000 clones, about 90% detected once. The specimen was peripheral blood, collected on day 0 of AZD1222 vaccination. The origin of the receptors is an adult in good health.

The V and J genes are TRBV10-3 and TRBJ1-2, with a possible D match to TRBD1 (6 bases). V was clipped by 2 bases and J by 7 bases, with 11 bases between them. The CDR3 covers 13 residues. Germline assignment: CDR1 ENHRY and CDR2 SYGVKD. The CDR3 nucleotides read TGTGCCATCAGTGAGACGGGGGCTGGTGGCTACACCTTC. Residues: CAISETGAGGYTF.

The chain recombines TRBV28 with TRBJ2-7; 8 bases match TRBD1. The J segment lost 2 bases and the V segment lost 5 bases, leaving 2 bases of the junction unmatched. There are 13 residues in the CDR3. The germline CDR1 and CDR2 sequences are MDHEN and SYDVKM. CDR3 DNA sequence: TGTGCCAGCAGTCGGACAGGGACCTACGAGCAGTACTTC. Protein product: CASSRTGTYEQYF.

V usage is TRBV19 and J usage is TRBJ1-3; possibly TRBD1 for D (5 bases). The CDR3 loop spans 15 amino acids. CDR1 and CDR2 from the germline V gene are LNHDA and SQIVND (reference sequence). Trimming shortened V by 6 bases and J by 0 bases, and 12 bases separated the two germline ends. DNA for the CDR3: TGTGCCAGTAGGGAGGGAGGGGTCTCTGGAAACACCATATATTTT. This codes for CASREGGVSGNTIYF.

The J gene is TRBJ1-5, the V gene TRBV19, with unresolved D. V gave up 6 bases and J gave up 0 bases, with 24 bases separating them. The length of the CDR3 is 19 residues. Per the germline V gene, CDR1 is LNHDA and CDR2 is SQIVND (reference sequence). CDR3 sequence (DNA): TGTGCCAGTAGGGGGTCAGACCTTCTCTTTCACTATAGCAATCAGCCCCAGCATTTT. Its translation: CASRGSDLLFHYSNQPQHF.

The gene calls are TRBV5-1 and TRBJ2-1, with D perhaps matching TRBD2 (5 bases). The CDR3 is 14 residues long. V lost 2 bases, J lost 7 bases, and 13 bases lay in between. The germline gives CDR1 SGHRS, CDR2 YFSETQ. CDR3 nucleotides: TGCGCCAGCAGCTTCCGGGATTCGAAAAATGAGCAGTTCTTC. Residues: CASSFRDSKNEQFF.

To note about this clone: The junction departs from the called germline gene at one end, perhaps through a read error. Other DNA sequences of this sample code for an identical CDR3. This chain joins TRBV11-1 and TRBJ2-1; the D is unclear. The CDR3 extends over 13 amino acids. The germline V gene encodes CDR1 SGHAT and CDR2 FQDESV (reference sequence). The CDR3 spells CASSSRAHNEQFF. The CDR3 coding sequence is TGTGCTAGCAGCTCCCGGGCTCACAATGAGCAGTTCTTC.

This chain links TRBV5-1 with TRBJ2-6; a possible D gene is TRBD1 (5 bases). This CDR3 is 20 amino acids long. CDR1 is SGHRS and CDR2 is YFSETQ in the germline V gene. Deletions cut 6 bases from V and 1 base from J, with 26 bases between. This CDR3 reads CASKPVSSRGGGSGANVLTF. For the CDR3, the DNA is TGCGCCAGCAAACCGGTTTCCTCAAGGGGTGGTGGGTCTGGGGCCAACGTCCTGACTTTC.

The chain has TRBV2 and TRBJ1-1, with unresolved D. CDR1 and CDR2 from the germline V gene are SNHLY and FYNNEI. The CDR3 sequence is 15 residues long. Trimming removed 3 bases at V and 1 base at J, with 12 bases between. The CDR3 is CASSDHPHTNTEAFF. CDR3 bases: TGTGCCAGCAGTGATCACCCCCACACGAACACTGAAGCTTTCTTT.

The V gene is TRBV29-1, the J gene TRBJ1-1; D ambiguous. CDR1 SQVTM and CDR2 ANQGSEA come from the germline V gene. V lost 7 bases to trimming and J lost 1 base, with 4 bases between them. CDR3 length: 10 residues. In DNA, the CDR3 is TGCAGCGCAAAGAACACTGAAGCTTTCTTT. This codes for CSAKNTEAFF.

This clone was counted a single time. The rearrangement uses TRBV7-8 and TRBJ2-1, with D hard to call. This CDR3 has 14 residues. Between the trimmed V and J ends, which lost 2 bases and 7 bases, there was a span of 12 bases. The V gene's germline CDR1 is SGHVS and CDR2 FQNEAQ. Written as DNA, the CDR3 is TGTGCCAGCAGCTTAAGTGGGCGGACGAATGAGCAGTTCTTC. Protein: CASSLSGRTNEQFF.

The chain joins TRBV29-1 to TRBJ1-2, with a possible D match to TRBD1 (5 bases). Germline loops: CDR1 SQVTM, CDR2 ANQGSEA. Trimming left V 8 bases short and J 8 bases short, with 18 bases between. The CDR3 runs 12 residues. The CDR3 spells CSTAGRPSGYTF. CDR3 sequence (DNA): TGCAGCACCGCGGGACGGCCCTCGGGCTACACCTTC.

Note on this clone: The junction departs from germline at one end; a sequencing error may be responsible. The chain recombines TRBV11-2 with TRBJ2-3, with 10 bases that match TRBD2. CDR3 length equals 16 residues. The germline CDR1 and CDR2 sequences are SGHAT and FQNNGV. The CDR3: CASSLVASGSRDTQYF. The DNA for the CDR3 is TGTGCCAGCAGCTTAGTGGCTAGCGGGAGCAGAGATACGCAGTATTTT.

The rearrangement links TRBV21-1 to TRBJ1-5. TRBV21-1 is classified as a pseudogene. The CDR3 has 14 amino acids. CDR3 coding DNA: TGTGCCAGCAGCAAATATGGGGTTAGCCAGCCCCAGCATTTT. As protein: CASSKYGVSQPQHF.

The chain joins TRBV7-8 to TRBJ1-5; no reliable D call. The CDR3 consists of 14 residues. Trimming shortened V by 5 bases and J by 4 bases, and 12 bases separated the two germline ends. From germline, CDR1 is SGHVS and CDR2 FQNEAQ. CDR3 coding DNA: TGTGCCAGCAGCCGTTATCCAGAGAATCAGCCCCAGCATTTT. Its translation is CASSRYPENQPQHF.

As concerns this clone: An end of the junction does not agree with germline; a read error may underlie this. The chain employs TRBV5-1 and TRBJ1-3, with 7 positions matching TRBD1. The length of the CDR3 is 14 residues. Germline CDR1 reads SGHRS; CDR2 reads YFSETQ. CDR3 residues: CASSLGDSSRPRHF. In DNA form, the CDR3 reads TGCGCCAGCAGCTTGGGGGACAGTTCCAGACCGCGCCATTTT.

The CDR3: CAWDRPTHPYNEQFF. For the CDR3, the DNA is TGTGCCTGGGACAGGCCTACTCACCCCTACAATGAGCAGTTCTTC. The chain joins TRBV30 to TRBJ2-1, with D perhaps matching TRBD1 (6 bases). CDR3 length equals 15 residues. Trimming removed 5 bases from V and 2 bases from J, with 16 bases in between. The germline V gene encodes CDR1 GTSNPN and CDR2 SVGIG (reference sequence). Complete variable domain (other parts from reference TRBV30 and TRBJ2-1): SQTIHQWPATLVQPVGSPLSLECTVEGTSNPNLYWYRQAAGRGLQLLFYSVGIGQISSEVPQNLSASRPQDRQFILSSKKLLLSDSGFYLCAWDRPTHPYNEQFFGPGTRLTVL.

This rearrangement joins TRBV4-2 to TRBJ1-2; the D is unclear. Per germline, CDR1 LGHNA and CDR2 YNFKEQ. V was clipped by 2 bases and J by 4 bases, with 14 bases between them. The CDR3 runs 15 residues. For the CDR3, the DNA is TGTGCCAGCAGCCAAACTGTCCAAGGAGGCTATGGCTACACCTTC. Amino acids: CASSQTVQGGYGYTF.

A single count supports this clone. The rearrangement uses TRBV30 and TRBJ1-2, with 8 bases matching TRBD1. V dropped 3 bases and J dropped 1; count of bases not matched to a gene: 16. The CDR3 length is 18 residues. In germline, CDR1 is GTSNPN, CDR2 SVGIG (reference sequence). CDR3: CAWRDPIGTGRINYGYTF. CDR3 bases: TGTGCCTGGAGAGACCCGATTGGGACAGGAAGAATTAACTATGGCTACACCTTC. Looking up the rest from reference TRBV30 and TRBJ1-2 gives the full variable domain: SQTIHQWPATLVQPVGSPLSLECTVEGTSNPNLYWYRQAAGRGLQLLFYSVGIGQISSEVPQNLSASRPQDRQFILSSKKLLLSDSGFYLCAWRDPIGTGRINYGYTFGSGTRLTVV.

The chain uses TRBV6-5 and TRBJ1-2; D may be TRBD1 (5 bases). Germline values: CDR1 MNHEY, CDR2 SVGAGI. CDR3 length equals 15 residues. Trimming stripped 5 bases from V and 0 bases from J, with 13 bases between. The CDR3: CASSMSGTANYGYTF. The CDR3 nucleotides read TGTGCCAGCAGTATGTCCGGGACGGCTAACTATGGCTACACCTTC.

The chain employs TRBV12-3 or TRBV12-4 and TRBJ1-1, with 7 bases fitting TRBD1. This CDR3 comprises 13 residues. The J segment lost 5 bases and the V segment lost 5 bases, leaving 5 bases of the junction unmatched. For the CDR3, the DNA is TGTGCCAGCAGTCCAGGGGGGAGGACTGAAGCTTTCTTT. Amino acid sequence: CASSPGGRTEAFF.

V usage is TRBV19 and J usage is TRBJ2-1, with 12 positions matching TRBD2. The CDR3 totals 15 residues. Germline trimming cut 2 bases from V and 8 bases from J; bases unmatched to any gene: 4. Germline V gene data show CDR1 as LNHDA and CDR2 as SQIVND (reference sequence). The CDR3 sequence: CASSILAGGPDEQFF. The CDR3 DNA reads as TGTGCCAGTAGTATACTAGCGGGAGGGCCTGATGAGCAGTTCTTC.

The genes are TRBV12-5 and TRBJ1-4; no clear D gene. There are 11 residues in the CDR3. V was trimmed by 0 bases and J by 7 bases, leaving 0 bases between them. Germline V lookup: CDR1 LGHNT, CDR2 FRNRAP. This CDR3 reads CASGLVEKLFF. Here the CDR3 DNA reads TGTGCTAGTGGTTTGGTTGAAAAACTGTTTTTT.